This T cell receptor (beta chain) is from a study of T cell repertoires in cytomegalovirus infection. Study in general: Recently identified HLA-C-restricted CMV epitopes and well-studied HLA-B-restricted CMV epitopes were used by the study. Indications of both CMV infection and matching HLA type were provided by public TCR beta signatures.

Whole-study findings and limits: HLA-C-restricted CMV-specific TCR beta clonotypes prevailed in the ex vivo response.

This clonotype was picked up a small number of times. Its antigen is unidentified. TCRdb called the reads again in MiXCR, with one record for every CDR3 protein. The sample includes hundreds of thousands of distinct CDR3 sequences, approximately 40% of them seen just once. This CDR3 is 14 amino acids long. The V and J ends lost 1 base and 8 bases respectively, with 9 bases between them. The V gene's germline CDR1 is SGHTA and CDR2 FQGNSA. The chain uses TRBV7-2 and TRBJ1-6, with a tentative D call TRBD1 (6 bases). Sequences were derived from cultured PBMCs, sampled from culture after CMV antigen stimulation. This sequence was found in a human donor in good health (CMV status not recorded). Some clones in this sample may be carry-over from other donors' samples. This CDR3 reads CASSLVDSYSPLHF. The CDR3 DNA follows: TGTGCCAGCAGCTTAGTGGACAGCTATTCACCCCTCCACTTT.